This T cell receptor (beta chain) emerged from a study of regulatory T cells in long-lasting Graves disease. Study-level findings and limits: Under persistent disease, TRBV28, TRBJ1-2 and TRBJ2-5 were used preferentially.

CDR3-region Arm-PCR and iRepertoire HTBI primers produced the TCR beta libraries. Via MiXCR, TCRdb re-called the multiplex PCR reads, giving one row per CDR3 protein. The table includes fewer than 400,000 distinct CDR3 sequences, roughly 20% detected once. Trimming removed 6 bases from V and 7 bases from J, with 21 bases in between. From germline, CDR1 is DFQATT and CDR2 SNEGSKA (reference sequence). This CDR3 is 14 amino acids long. The time point here: persistent/refractory GD, antithyroid drugs over 5 years with positive TRAb. From PBMCs, RNA was extracted and then used to make the TCR library. Graves' disease diagnoses used American Thyroid Association guidelines. As concerns this clonotype: Its antigen remains unidentified.

The rearrangement uses TRBV20-1 and TRBJ1-2; the D gene is possibly TRBD1 (5 bases). The clonotype originates from a female donor with Graves disease. The sample was peripheral blood mononuclear cells (PBMCs), taken when the disease was refractory, from a patient treated with antithyroid drugs. The CDR3 reads CSAIRDSLLSGYTF. The CDR3 region has the DNA TGCAGTGCAATAAGAGACAGTCTTCTATCTGGCTACACCTTC.